Following are 26 T cell receptor beta chains from one sample sequenced in a study of T cell responses to AZD1222 COVID-19 vaccine. Here immunoSEQ multiplex PCR was the method, and the copy in TCRdb shows in-frame clones only, minus some. The sample shows about 70,000 clones, about 83% of them seen only once. Sequenced material: peripheral blood, taken 28 days after the second AZD1222 dose. Receptors were obtained from an adult who received the AZD1222 COVID-19 vaccine.

The CDR3 DNA is TGCGCCAGCAGCCCCTTCGGCGGGGGGGCACGGAATGAGCAGTTCTTC. It yields the protein CASSPFGGGARNEQFF. This rearrangement joins TRBV4-1 to TRBJ2-1, with 9 bases that match TRBD2. Trimming at V came to 4 bases and at J to 7 bases, leaving 11 bases not matched to a gene. The CDR3 totals 16 residues. Germline V gene lookup returns CDR1 MGHRA and CDR2 YSYEKL.

The chain joins TRBV6-2 or TRBV6-3 to TRBJ1-1; D unclear. This CDR3 is built from 15 residues. The V and J ends lost 6 bases and 4 bases respectively, with 18 bases between them. Germline CDR1 is MNHEY and CDR2 is SVGEGT. The CDR3 spells CASSQNPRAGTEAFF. The CDR3 nucleotides read TGTGCCAGCAGCCAAAACCCACGGGCTGGCACTGAAGCTTTCTTT.

The chain uses TRBV7-8 and TRBJ1-2; the match to TRBD1 covers 7 bases. Trimming cost V 5 bases and J 0 bases; bases outside gene matches: 18. This CDR3 region has 19 residues. Germline CDR1 SGHVS, CDR2 FQNEAQ. The CDR3 DNA reads TGTGCCAGCAGCCCCGTGGGGGGCAGGGGGAATAAAGCTAACTATGGCTACACCTTC. Encoded protein: CASSPVGGRGNKANYGYTF.

The chain recombines TRBV13 with TRBJ2-7, with 10 bases lining up with TRBD1. CDR3 size: 15 residues. V was clipped by 5 bases and J by 6 bases; unmatched bases: 10. The V gene's germline CDR1 is PRHDT and CDR2 FYEKMQ (reference sequence). The CDR3 loop is CASSPTGTGEVEQYF. For the CDR3, the DNA is TGTGCCAGCAGCCCTACCGGGACAGGGGAAGTCGAGCAGTACTTC. The complete variable domain, with remaining parts taken from reference TRBV13 and TRBJ2-7, reads AAGVIQSPRHLIKEKRETATLKCYPIPRHDTVYWYQQGPGQDPQFLISFYEKMQSDKGSIPDRFSAQQFSDYHSELNMSSLELGDSALYFCASSPTGTGEVEQYFGPGTRLTVT.

The V call is TRBV12-5, the J call TRBJ2-5; TRBD1 might be the D (5 bases). Trimming removed 4 bases from V and 0 bases from J, with 9 bases in between. The germline V gene encodes CDR1 LGHNT and CDR2 FRNRAP. The CDR3 sequence is 14 residues long. CDR3 residues: CASGSQGHQETQYF. The CDR3 nucleotides read TGTGCTAGTGGTTCGCAGGGCCACCAAGAGACCCAGTACTTC. Using reference TRBV12-5 and TRBJ2-5 for the parts outside the CDR3, the full variable domain is DARVTQTPRHKVTEMGQEVTMRCQPILGHNTVFWYRQTMMQGLELLAYFRNRAPLDDSGMPKDRFSAEMPDATLATLKIQPSEPRDSAVYFCASGSQGHQETQYFGPGTRLLVL.

The gene calls are TRBV5-1 and TRBJ2-5; D ambiguous. The CDR3 is 15 residues long. Deletions cut 2 bases from V and 2 bases from J, with 13 bases between. Germline assignment: CDR1 SGHRS and CDR2 YFSETQ. In nucleotides, the CDR3 is TGCGCCAGCAGCTTCGGACCAAAGGCACAAGAGACCCAGTACTTC. Its translation: CASSFGPKAQETQYF. The whole variable domain, filled in from reference TRBV5-1 and TRBJ2-5, reads KAGVTQTPRYLIKTRGQQVTLSCSPISGHRSVSWYQQTPGQGLQFLFEYFSETQRNKGNFPGRFSGRQFSNSRSEMNVSTLELGDSALYLCASSFGPKAQETQYFGPGTRLLVL.

Here the CDR3 DNA reads TGTGCCAGCAGCCGTCCGGGCGGTCAAATGAACACTGAAGCTTTCTTT. It encodes CASSRPGGQMNTEAFF. V usage is TRBV5-5 and J usage is TRBJ1-1, with D hard to call. Germline V lookup: CDR1 SGHKS, CDR2 YYEKEE (reference sequence). The CDR3 sequence is 16 residues long. Trimming stripped 4 bases from V and 0 bases from J, with 16 bases between. The variable domain in full, completed from reference TRBV5-5 and TRBJ1-1, reads DAGVTQSPTHLIKTRGQQVTLRCSPISGHKSVSWYQQVLGQGPQFIFQYYEKEERGRGNFPDRFSARQFPNYSSELNVNALLLGDSALYLCASSRPGGQMNTEAFFGQGTRLTVV.

The V gene is TRBV4-3, the J gene TRBJ1-5; no reliable D call. Trimming left V 3 bases short and J 4 bases short, with 10 bases between. Germline CDR1 reads LGHNA; CDR2 reads YSLEER. The CDR3 loop spans 14 amino acids. CDR3 bases: TGCGCCAGCAGCCAGGACCCGGAGAATCAGCCCCAGCATTTT. Translated: CASSQDPENQPQHF.

This clone appeared a few times. The rearrangement uses TRBV19 and TRBJ1-2; a weak D match, TRBD1 (5 bases). The CDR3 contains 15 residues. Per germline, CDR1 LNHDA and CDR2 SQIVND (reference sequence). The germline V and J ends were trimmed by 5 bases and 4 bases, with 17 bases remaining between them. The CDR3 protein is CASSSGGDPFYGYTF. The CDR3 DNA reads as TGTGCCAGTAGTTCGGGCGGGGACCCCTTCTATGGCTACACCTTC.

CDR3 region: CASSRNSNQPQHF. The CDR3 coding sequence is TGTGCCAGCAGCCGTAATAGCAATCAGCCCCAGCATTTT. The chain links TRBV11-2 to TRBJ1-5; D is ambiguous. Germline assignment: CDR1 SGHAT and CDR2 FQNNGV. Deletions cut 5 bases from V and 0 bases from J, with 5 bases between. The length of the CDR3 is 13 residues.

The chain uses TRBV29-1 and TRBJ2-7; 9 nucleotides agree with TRBD1. Trimming took 7 bases from V and 5 from J; bases not matched to a gene: 6. CDR1 and CDR2 (germline): SQVTM, ANQGSEA. The CDR3 runs to 12 residues. The CDR3 bases are TGCAGCGGCGGACAGGGGAGGGACGAGCAGTACTTC. Translating it yields CSGGQGRDEQYF.

This clone was detected only once. The rearrangement joins TRBV18 to TRBJ1-3; perhaps TRBD1 as D (5 bases). V was pared by 3 bases and J by 4 bases, with 16 bases between. Germline V CDR1 and CDR2: KGHSH, LQKENI. This CDR3 contains 16 residues. The CDR3 region is CASSPPAGTGGNTIYF. For the CDR3, the DNA is TGTGCCAGCTCACCCCCCGCCGGGACGGGGGGAAACACCATATATTTT.

The chain has TRBV7-2 and TRBJ1-1; D is unresolved. This CDR3 contains 16 residues. V was trimmed by 1 base and J by 3 bases, leaving 15 bases between them. The germline CDR1 and CDR2 sequences are SGHTA and FQGNSA. In DNA form, the CDR3 reads TGTGCCAGCAGCTTAGTAGGGCCAGGACGGGACACTGAAGCTTTCTTT. Amino acids: CASSLVGPGRDTEAFF.

This clone was counted a single time. This chain joins TRBV3-1 (or the pseudogene TRBV3-2) and TRBJ1-6, with D unclear. This CDR3 contains 14 residues. Trimming pared 3 bases from V and 5 bases from J, leaving 8 bases between. Germline CDR1 is LGHDT and CDR2 is YNNKEL (reference sequence). This CDR3 is CASSHLWDNSPLHF. In DNA, the CDR3 is TGTGCCAGCAGCCATCTCTGGGATAATTCACCCCTCCACTTT.

The rearrangement uses TRBV5-6 and TRBJ2-5; unclear D gene. This CDR3 region has 14 residues. V gave up 2 bases and J gave up 4 bases, with 12 bases separating them. Germline CDR1 SGHDT, CDR2 YYEEEE. The CDR3, as DNA: TGTGCCAGCAGCTTTCCCAGTGTGGGAGAGACCCAGTACTTC. Protein sequence: CASSFPSVGETQYF.

CDR3 amino acids: CASLHKMNTEAFF. The CDR3 nucleotides are TGTGCCAGTTTACACAAAATGAACACTGAAGCTTTCTTT. The chain has TRBV19 and TRBJ1-1; D unresolved. Trimming took off 8 bases at V and 0 bases at J, with 10 bases between the two ends. Looked up from germline, CDR1 is LNHDA and CDR2 is SQIVND (reference sequence). There are 13 residues in the CDR3.

The chain has TRBV7-2 and TRBJ2-7, with 9 bases fitting TRBD2. CDR1 is SGHTA and CDR2 is FQGNSA in the germline V gene. Trimming removed 3 bases from V and 2 bases from J; junction bases left unmatched: 5. The length of the CDR3 is 15 residues. CDR3 DNA sequence: TGTGCCAGCAGCTTCCTTAGCGGGGGCACCTACGAGCAGTACTTC. Translated, it gives CASSFLSGGTYEQYF. Variable domain in full (rest from reference TRBV7-2 and TRBJ2-7): GAGVSQSPSNKVTEKGKDVELRCDPISGHTALYWYRQSLGQGLEFLIYFQGNSAPDKSGLPSDRFSAERTGGSVSTLTIQRTQQEDSAVYLCASSFLSGGTYEQYFGPGTRLTVT.

The chain links TRBV11-2 to TRBJ1-1; D unclear. The V gene's germline CDR1 is SGHAT and CDR2 FQNNGV. This CDR3 has 11 residues. V gave up 2 bases and J gave up 5 bases, with 3 bases separating them. Written as DNA, the CDR3 is TGTGCCAGCAGCTTACAGACTGAAGCTTTCTTT. Its translation: CASSLQTEAFF.

This chain's CDR3 is CASSRGPTGVETQYF. The CDR3 bases are TGCGCCAGCAGCCGGGGGCCTACAGGGGTAGAGACCCAGTACTTC. This rearrangement joins TRBV4-1 to TRBJ2-5, with TRBD1 matching over 7 bases. Germline CDR1 and CDR2: MGHRA and YSYEKL. Germline trimming cut 4 bases from V and 4 bases from J; bases unmatched to any gene: 9. The CDR3 loop spans 15 amino acids.

For this clone: At one boundary the junction diverges from the germline segment, which might be a read error. The chain recombines TRBV3-1 (or the pseudogene TRBV3-2) with TRBJ2-4, with TRBD2 matching 15 bases. This CDR3 comprises 19 residues. The germline V gene has CDR1 LGHDT and CDR2 YNNKEL (reference sequence). The CDR3 spells CASSQGSRTSGGATNIQYF. CDR3 nucleotides: TGTGCCAGCAGCCAAGGGTCCCGGACTAGCGGGGGGGCCACAAACATTCAGTACTTC.

The genes are TRBV6-5 and TRBJ1-1; the D is unclear. Germline CDR1 and CDR2: MNHEY and SVGAGI. There are 13 residues in the CDR3. V lost 2 bases, J lost 1 base, and 5 bases lay in between. DNA for the CDR3: TGTGCCAGCAGTTACGACGGGAACACTGAAGCTTTCTTT. This gives the protein CASSYDGNTEAFF.

The gene calls are TRBV6-6 and TRBJ1-5, with 9 bases matching TRBD1. Trimming took 6 bases from V and 7 from J; bases not matched to a gene: 13. The CDR3 has 16 amino acids. Germline V CDR1 and CDR2: MNHNY, SVGAGI (reference sequence). CDR3: CASSRDRDRVGQPQHF. DNA for the CDR3: TGTGCCAGCAGCCGGGACCGGGACAGGGTTGGACAGCCCCAGCATTTT.

V is TRBV10-3 and J is TRBJ2-5, with D tentatively TRBD2 (5 bases). The germline V gene has CDR1 ENHRY and CDR2 SYGVKD. The CDR3 covers 16 residues. V lost 4 bases and J 5 bases, leaving 20 bases between the germline ends. CDR3 region: CAISGRASTLAETQYF. DNA of the CDR3: TGTGCCATCAGTGGACGGGCTAGCACTCTGGCGGAGACCCAGTACTTC.

The rearrangement links TRBV6-2 or TRBV6-3 to TRBJ2-7, with D possibly being TRBD1 (6 bases). Germline CDR1 reads MNHEY; CDR2 reads SVGEGT. This CDR3 is built from 12 residues. V was shortened by 5 bases and J by 4 bases, with 9 bases between the two germline ends. CDR3: CASSQGFYEQYF. CDR3 bases: TGTGCCAGCAGTCAGGGGTTTTACGAGCAGTACTTC.

The V gene is TRBV7-2, the J gene TRBJ2-5; a weak D match, TRBD2 (6 bases). The germline V gene has CDR1 SGHTA and CDR2 FQGNSA. V lost 1 base, J lost 2 bases, and 14 bases lay in between. The CDR3 has 16 residues. CDR3 region: CASSLGGGVGQETQYF. CDR3 nucleotide sequence: TGTGCCAGCAGCTTAGGGGGCGGGGTCGGACAAGAGACCCAGTACTTC.

The chain couples TRBV10-2 to TRBJ2-3; 12 nucleotides match TRBD2. Germline CDR1 is WSHSY and CDR2 is SAAADI. The V gene end was trimmed by 5 bases and the J gene end by 1 base; junction bases not matched to a gene: 1. The CDR3 is made up of 15 amino acids. CDR3 sequence (DNA): TGCGCCAGCAGTAGACTAGCGGGGGGCACAGATACGCAGTATTTT. This codes for CASSRLAGGTDTQYF.